What follows are 5 T cell receptor beta chains derived from one specimen sequenced in a study of cytomegalovirus exposure and HLA in healthy donors. Primers for the PCR totalled 60 Vbeta and 13 Jbeta. Measured with immunoSEQ multiplex PCR; TCRdb has only the in-frame clones, and not every one. The data contain 95,000 to 150,000 clones, 8.5% to 9% of them singletons. The sequenced sample consisted of PBMCs. These receptor sequences come from a woman aged 40 to 50 in good health and CMV-seropositive.

This clone was observed a few times. The chain is built from TRBV9 and TRBJ1-1, with 7 bases lining up with TRBD1. Unmatched junction bases numbered 4, after V lost 3 bases and J lost 5 bases. CDR3 length equals 13 residues. CDR1 is SGDLS, CDR2 YYNGEE, per germline. For the CDR3, the DNA is TGTGCCAGCAGCGGACAGGGTTGGACTGAAGCTTTCTTT. This translates into CASSGQGWTEAFF.

This clone was detected a few times. V is TRBV4-1 and J is TRBJ2-3, with 13 bases that match TRBD2. The CDR3 contains 16 residues. Germline V gene data show CDR1 as MGHRA and CDR2 as YSYEKL. V lost 1 base to trimming and J lost 5 bases; unmatched junction nucleotides: 3. The DNA for the CDR3 is TGCGCCAGCAGCCAAGGGACTAGCGGGGGAGGAGATACGCAGTATTTT. Translating gives CASSQGTSGGGDTQYF.

This clone was observed a handful of times. The chain carries TRBV5-1 and TRBJ2-3, with TRBD2 matching over 9 bases. The CDR3 has 16 residues. J gave up 5 bases and V 5 bases, and 12 bases lay outside the gene matches. CDR1 SGHRS and CDR2 YFSETQ come from the germline V gene. CDR3: CASRASQRGAGDTQYF. The CDR3 coding sequence is TGCGCCAGCAGAGCTTCCCAGCGGGGGGCGGGAGATACGCAGTATTTT.

This clone came up a few times. The rearrangement links TRBV5-1 to TRBJ2-5; 11 nucleotides line up with TRBD2. This CDR3 is built from 14 residues. V shed 3 bases, J shed 5 bases, and the junction held 3 bases outside the gene matches. Germline-derived CDR1 and CDR2 are SGHRS and YFSETQ. CDR3 nucleotide sequence: TGCGCCAGCAGCTATACTAGCGGGGGTGAGACCCAGTACTTC. Encoded protein: CASSYTSGGETQYF.

This chain joins TRBV10-3 and TRBJ2-1; possibly TRBD1 for D (5 bases). Trimming took 8 bases from V and 7 from J, leaving 15 bases between them. This CDR3 is built from 13 residues. Germline lookup yields CDR1 ENHRY and CDR2 SYGVKD. In nucleotides, the CDR3 is TGTGCCATCGGTGGGGCCAATAGAAATGAGCAGTTCTTC. Protein product: CAIGGANRNEQFF.